This entry describes one T cell receptor beta chain. The data were taken from a study of blood T cell repertoires in COVID-19. Study context: Some COVID-19 samples were acute and others convalescent; all came from the United States, Italy and Spain.

The CDR3 sequence is 17 residues long. Per the germline V gene, CDR1 is SNHLY and CDR2 is FYNNEI. The V and J ends lost 2 bases and 1 base respectively, with 15 bases between them. Authors' processing steps: Reference gene primer amplification yielded estimated nucleated cell counts. Assay used: immunoSEQ multiplex PCR; TCRdb lists only in-frame clones, some missing. V, J and clone size derive from that table, while D and trimming were established from the DNA sequence. Seen here are approximately 220,000 clones, about four fifths observed once, and the top ten hold 2% to 3%. The sequenced sample consisted of peripheral blood. The origin of this receptor is a woman in her thirties or forties with active or convalescent COVID-19. The chain recombines TRBV2 with TRBJ1-5; D may be TRBD1 (5 bases). The CDR3 DNA sequence: TGTGCCAGCAGTGAAAGGAGTGGGGCAGTAAGCAATCAGCCCCAGCATTTT. It specifies CASSERSGAVSNQPQHF.